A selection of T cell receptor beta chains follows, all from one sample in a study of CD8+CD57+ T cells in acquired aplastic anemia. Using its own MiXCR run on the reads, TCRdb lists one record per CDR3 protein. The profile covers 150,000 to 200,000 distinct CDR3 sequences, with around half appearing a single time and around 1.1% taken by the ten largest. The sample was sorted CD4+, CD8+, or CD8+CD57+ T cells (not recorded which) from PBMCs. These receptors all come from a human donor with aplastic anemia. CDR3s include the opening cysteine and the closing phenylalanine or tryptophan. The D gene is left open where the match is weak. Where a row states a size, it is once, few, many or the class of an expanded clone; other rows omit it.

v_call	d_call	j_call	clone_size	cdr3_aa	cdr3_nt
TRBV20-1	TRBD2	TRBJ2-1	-	CSASGGARSYNEQFF	TGCAGTGCTAGCGGGGGGGCCAGGTCCTACAATGAGCAGTTCTTC
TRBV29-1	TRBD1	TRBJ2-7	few	CSVVGQEYPYEQYF	TGCAGCGTTGTAGGACAGGAGTACCCCTACGAGCAGTACTTC
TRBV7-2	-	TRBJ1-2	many	CASSFDRNYGYTF	TGTGCCAGCAGCTTCGACAGGAACTATGGCTACACCTTC
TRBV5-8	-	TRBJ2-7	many	CASSLRYEQYF	TGTGCCAGCAGCTTGAGGTACGAGCAGTACTTC
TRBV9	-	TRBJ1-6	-	CASSVDGGLNSPLHF	TGTGCCAGCAGCGTAGACGGGGGTCTTAACTCACCCCTCCACTTT
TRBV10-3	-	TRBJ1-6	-	CAISEAHSPLHF	TGTGCCATCAGTGAAGCGCATTCACCCCTCCACTTT
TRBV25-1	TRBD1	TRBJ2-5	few	CASSEGGTGRVETQYF	TGTGCCAGCAGTGAAGGGGGGACAGGGAGGGTGGAGACCCAGTACTTC
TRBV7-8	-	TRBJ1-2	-	CASSLSPRGLANYGYTF	TGTGCCAGCAGCTTATCACCGAGGGGACTGGCTAACTATGGCTACACCTTC
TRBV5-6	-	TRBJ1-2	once	CASSPGRGEDGYTF	TGTGCCAGCAGCCCGGGGAGGGGCGAGGATGGCTACACCTTC
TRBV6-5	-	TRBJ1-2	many	CASSYFSQGFGYGYTF	TGTGCCAGCAGTTACTTTTCCCAGGGGTTTGGCTATGGCTACACCTTC
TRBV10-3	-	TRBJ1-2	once	CAISSPHGLTGYTF	TGTGCCATCAGTTCCCCACATGGATTGACTGGCTACACCTTC
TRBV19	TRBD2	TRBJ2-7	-	CASSIVGFPGLAGGSSYEQYF	TGTGCCAGTAGTATAGTTGGTTTTCCGGGACTAGCGGGAGGGAGCTCCTACGAGCAGTACTTC
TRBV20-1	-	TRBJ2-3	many	CSASQFRTDTQYF	TGCAGTGCTAGTCAGTTCCGCACAGATACGCAGTATTTT
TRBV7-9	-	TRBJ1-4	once	CASSKTGQRNGELFF	TGTGCCAGCAGCAAGACAGGACAGAGAAATGGAGAACTGTTTTTT
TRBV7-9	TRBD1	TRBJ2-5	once	CASGVGQQETQYF	TGTGCCAGCGGCGTGGGACAGCAAGAGACCCAGTACTTC
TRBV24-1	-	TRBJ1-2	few	CATFALGRYTF	TGTGCCACCTTTGCTTTAGGGCGCTACACCTTC
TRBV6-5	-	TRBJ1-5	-	CASSYGGESNQPQHF	TGTGCCAGCAGTTACGGGGGGGAGAGCAATCAGCCCCAGCATTTT
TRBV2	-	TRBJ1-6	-	CASSDGRNNSPLHF	TGTGCCAGCAGTGATGGACGTAATAATTCACCCCTCCACTTT
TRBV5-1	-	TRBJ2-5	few	CASSSYPGVTQYF	TGCGCCAGCAGCTCTTATCCGGGGGTGACCCAGTACTTC
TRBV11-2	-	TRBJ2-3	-	CASSLYRPGTITDTQYF	TGTGCTAGCAGCTTATATCGTCCGGGAACTATAACAGATACGCAGTATTTT
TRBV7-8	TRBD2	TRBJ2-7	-	CASSSQTSGENEQYF	TGTGCCAGCAGCTCACAAACTAGCGGGGAGAACGAGCAGTACTTC
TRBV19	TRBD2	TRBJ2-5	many	CASSAGVPAGGRQTQYF	TGTGCCAGTAGTGCGGGAGTTCCTGCGGGGGGGAGGCAGACCCAGTACTTC
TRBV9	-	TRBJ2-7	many	CASSVDDKGWEQYF	TGTGCCAGCAGCGTAGACGATAAGGGTTGGGAGCAGTACTTC
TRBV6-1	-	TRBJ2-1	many	CASSPRDRLTYNEQFF	TGTGCCAGCAGTCCCCGGGACCGCCTCACCTACAATGAGCAGTTCTTC
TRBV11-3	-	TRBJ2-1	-	CASSTRRDEQFF	TGTGCCAGCAGCACCAGGAGGGATGAGCAGTTCTTC
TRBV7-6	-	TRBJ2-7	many	CASSPPGFSSYEQYF	TGTGCCAGCAGCCCCCCAGGGTTCTCCTCCTACGAGCAGTACTTC
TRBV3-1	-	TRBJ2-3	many	CASSPLVRSDTQYF	TGTGCCAGCAGCCCGCTTGTCCGGTCAGATACGCAGTATTTT
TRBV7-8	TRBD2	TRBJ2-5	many	CASSPRRGIAGGLETQYF	TGTGCCAGCAGCCCCCGGAGGGGGATAGCGGGGGGGCTAGAGACCCAGTACTTC
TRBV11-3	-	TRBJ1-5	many	CASSRATRSNQPQHF	TGTGCCAGCAGCCGGGCTACGAGGAGCAATCAGCCCCAGCATTTT
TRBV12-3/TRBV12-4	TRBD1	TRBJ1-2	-	CASSGLGQGPNYGYTF	TGTGCCAGCAGTGGACTAGGACAGGGTCCTAACTATGGCTACACCTTC
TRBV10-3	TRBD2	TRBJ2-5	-	CATGRGGEETQYF	TGTGCCACCGGACGGGGGGGCGAAGAGACCCAGTACTTC
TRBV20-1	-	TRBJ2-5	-	CSARDESAQETQYF	TGCAGTGCTAGAGATGAGAGCGCCCAAGAGACCCAGTACTTC
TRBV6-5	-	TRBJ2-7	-	CASSYARGYEQYF	TGTGCCAGCAGTTACGCACGAGGCTACGAGCAGTACTTC
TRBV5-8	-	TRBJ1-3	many	CASRESLSGNTIYF	TGTGCCAGCAGAGAGAGCCTGTCCGGAAACACCATATATTTT
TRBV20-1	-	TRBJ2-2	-	CSARVGGGGTGELFF	TGCAGTGCTAGAGTGGGGGGAGGGGGCACCGGGGAGCTGTTTTTT
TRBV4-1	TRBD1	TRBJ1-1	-	CASSPGQVPTEAFF	TGCGCCAGCAGCCCGGGACAGGTCCCCACTGAAGCTTTCTTT
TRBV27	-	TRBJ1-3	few	CASSSFRSGNTIYF	TGTGCCAGCAGTTCGTTCCGGTCTGGAAACACCATATATTTT
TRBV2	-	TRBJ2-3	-	CASVGGSGLDTQYF	TGTGCCAGCGTAGGGGGATCGGGACTAGATACGCAGTATTTT
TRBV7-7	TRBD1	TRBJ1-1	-	CASSLARDRSNTEAFF	TGTGCTAGCAGCTTAGCCCGGGACAGATCGAACACTGAAGCTTTCTTT
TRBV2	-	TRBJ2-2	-	CASSEIQIGELFF	TGTGCCAGCAGCGAAATACAAATCGGGGAGCTGTTTTTT
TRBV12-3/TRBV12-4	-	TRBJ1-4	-	CASNPGVGINEKLFF	TGTGCCAGCAACCCGGGGGTGGGAATTAATGAAAAACTGTTTTTT
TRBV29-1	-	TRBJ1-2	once	CSVELVRWGGYTF	TGCAGCGTTGAGTTGGTGAGGTGGGGGGGCTACACCTTC
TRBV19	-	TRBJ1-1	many	CASIPPRGRAFF	TGTGCCAGTATTCCTCCCAGGGGACGAGCTTTCTTT
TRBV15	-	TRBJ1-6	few	CATGQNSPLHF	TGTGCCACCGGCCAAAATTCACCCCTCCACTTT
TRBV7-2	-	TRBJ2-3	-	CASSLSQSFDTQYF	TGTGCCAGCAGCTTATCCCAATCGTTCGATACGCAGTATTTT
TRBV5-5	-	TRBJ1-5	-	CASSLQPDLSNQPQHF	TGTGCCAGCAGCTTGCAGCCAGATCTTAGCAACCAGCCCCAGCATTTT
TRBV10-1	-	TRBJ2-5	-	CASPPRTGTNEGDQYF	TGCGCCAGCCCTCCCAGGACGGGAACCAATGAGGGAGACCAGTACTTC
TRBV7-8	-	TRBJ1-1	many	CASSLPRSGAGTEAFF	TGTGCCAGCAGCTTACCCCGGTCGGGGGCTGGCACTGAAGCTTTCTTT
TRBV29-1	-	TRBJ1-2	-	CSVSGQDYGYTF	TGCAGCGTCTCGGGGCAGGACTATGGCTACACCTTC
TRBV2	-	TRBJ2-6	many	CASSGSQVSGANVLTF	TGTGCCAGCAGTGGGTCACAGGTCTCTGGGGCCAACGTCCTGACTTTC
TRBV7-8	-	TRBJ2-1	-	CASTLTRHDNEQFF	TGTGCCAGCACCTTGACGCGGCACGACAATGAGCAGTTCTTC
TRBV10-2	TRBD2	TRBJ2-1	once	CASSAGTSNEQFF	TGCGCCAGCAGTGCCGGGACTAGCAATGAGCAGTTCTTC
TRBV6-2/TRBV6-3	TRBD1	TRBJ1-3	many	CASSYTPQGAGAGNTIYF	TGTGCCAGCAGTTACACTCCTCAGGGGGCAGGGGCTGGAAACACCATATATTTT
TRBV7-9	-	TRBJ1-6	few	CASSLVLGPLHF	TGTGCCAGCAGCTTAGTCCTTGGACCCCTCCACTTT
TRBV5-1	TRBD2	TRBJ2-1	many	CASSSGTSGGVGNEQFF	TGCGCCAGCAGCTCCGGGACTAGCGGGGGGGTTGGCAATGAGCAGTTCTTC
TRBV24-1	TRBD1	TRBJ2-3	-	CATSDGTGRDTDTQYF	TGTGCCACCAGTGACGGGACAGGGAGGGACACAGATACGCAGTATTTT
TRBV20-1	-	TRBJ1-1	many	CSASDSENTEAFF	TGCAGTGCTTCGGACAGTGAGAACACTGAAGCTTTCTTT
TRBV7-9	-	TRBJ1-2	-	CASSFLGTYGYTF	TGTGCCAGCAGCTTTCTCGGGACTTATGGCTACACCTTC
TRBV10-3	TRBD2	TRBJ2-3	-	CAIRSGGPPSTDTQYF	TGTGCCATCAGGAGCGGGGGCCCACCTAGCACAGATACGCAGTATTTT
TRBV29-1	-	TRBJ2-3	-	CSVEFGLIWTDTQYF	TGCAGCGTTGAATTTGGCCTCATCTGGACAGATACGCAGTATTTT